This is a list of T cell receptor beta chains from one sample in a study of prognosis after radiotherapy for stage I lung cancer. MiXCR was run by TCRdb on the multiplex PCR reads, yielding one entry per CDR3 protein. The sample comprises 10,000 to 15,000 distinct CDR3 sequences, 40% to 55% of which are singletons, and about 44% rests with the top ten. The material sequenced was PBMCs, taken before or after stereotactic body radiation therapy (not recorded which). The receptors here all came from a donor aged 50 or older with non-small cell lung cancer. The CDR3 runs from the conserved cysteine through the conserved F or W. The D gene is left open where the match is weak. Only some rows state a clone size, as once, few, many or a class for expanded clones.

abundance: many
d_gene: .
v_gene: TRBV24-1
j_gene: TRBJ2-7
CDR3aa: CATSDTTAYEQYF
CDR3nt: TGTGCCACCAGTGATACTACAGCCTACGAGCAGTACTTC

abundance: .
d_gene: .
v_gene: TRBV7-9
j_gene: TRBJ2-7
CDR3aa: CASSLGRNLGYEQYF
CDR3nt: TGTGCCAGCAGCTTAGGGCGGAACCTGGGGTACGAGCAGTACTTC

abundance: .
d_gene: TRBD1
v_gene: TRBV6-2/TRBV6-3
j_gene: TRBJ1-1
CDR3aa: CASSLYAGGTEAFF
CDR3nt: TGTGCCAGCAGTCTCTACGCAGGGGGTACTGAAGCTTTCTTT

abundance: many
d_gene: .
v_gene: TRBV19
j_gene: TRBJ2-5
CDR3aa: CASSILGRETQYF
CDR3nt: TGTGCCAGTAGTATCCTAGGCCGTGAGACCCAGTACTTC

abundance: many
d_gene: TRBD2
v_gene: TRBV7-2
j_gene: TRBJ2-5
CDR3aa: CASSLVSGRMQTQYF
CDR3nt: TGTGCCAGCAGCTTAGTTAGCGGGAGAATGCAGACCCAGTACTTC

abundance: many
d_gene: .
v_gene: TRBV7-2
j_gene: TRBJ2-1
CDR3aa: CASSLGRANEQFF
CDR3nt: TGTGCCAGCAGCTTAGGCAGGGCGAATGAGCAGTTCTTC

abundance: .
d_gene: TRBD2
v_gene: TRBV12-3/TRBV12-4
j_gene: TRBJ2-1
CDR3aa: CASASRGVAGYNKQFF
CDR3nt: TGTGCCAGCGCCTCCCGCGGGGTAGCGGGCTACAATAAGCAGTTCTTC

abundance: many
d_gene: .
v_gene: TRBV9
j_gene: TRBJ2-3
CDR3aa: CASSPSAGSTDTQYF
CDR3nt: TGTGCCAGCAGCCCCTCGGCGGGTAGCACAGATACGCAGTATTTT

abundance: many
d_gene: .
v_gene: TRBV7-6
j_gene: TRBJ2-1
CDR3aa: CASSLWGVEVGGQFF
CDR3nt: TGTGCCAGCAGCTTATGGGGAGTCGAGGTCGGCGGGCAGTTCTTC

abundance: .
d_gene: TRBD2
v_gene: TRBV9
j_gene: TRBJ2-2
CDR3aa: CASSDSASGGLDTGELFF
CDR3nt: TGTGCCAGCAGCGACTCGGCTAGCGGGGGGCTCGACACCGGGGAGCTGTTTTTT

abundance: large
d_gene: TRBD1
v_gene: TRBV5-1
j_gene: TRBJ2-3
CDR3aa: CASSYGTARTDTQYF
CDR3nt: TGCGCCAGCAGCTATGGGACAGCTCGCACAGATACGCAGTATTTT

abundance: many
d_gene: TRBD2
v_gene: TRBV18
j_gene: TRBJ2-1
CDR3aa: CASLGTSAYNEQFF
CDR3nt: TGTGCCAGCTTGGGGACTAGCGCATACAATGAGCAGTTCTTC

abundance: .
d_gene: .
v_gene: TRBV30
j_gene: TRBJ2-1
CDR3aa: CAWSVTGIGGSYNEQFF
CDR3nt: TGTGCCTGGAGTGTAACTGGTATAGGCGGGTCTTACAATGAGCAGTTCTTC

abundance: many
d_gene: .
v_gene: TRBV3-1
j_gene: TRBJ2-1
CDR3aa: CASSQDSRALRFF
CDR3nt: TGTGCCAGCAGCCAAGATTCTAGAGCTCTTCGGTTCTTC

abundance: .
d_gene: TRBD1
v_gene: TRBV27
j_gene: TRBJ1-2
CDR3aa: CASRPYRGLIVYIF
CDR3nt: TGTGCCAGCAGACCGTACAGGGGGCTTATTGTCTACATCTTC

abundance: many
d_gene: .
v_gene: TRBV7-9
j_gene: TRBJ2-3
CDR3aa: CASSLLQQAQYF
CDR3nt: TGTGCCAGCAGCTTACTTCAACAGGCGCAGTATTTT

abundance: many
d_gene: TRBD1
v_gene: TRBV29-1
j_gene: TRBJ2-7
CDR3aa: CSVEPTDRGYEQYF
CDR3nt: TGCAGCGTTGAACCCACTGACAGGGGCTACGAGCAGTACTTC

abundance: .
d_gene: .
v_gene: TRBV20-1
j_gene: TRBJ1-2
CDR3aa: CSARTLDLDGYTF
CDR3nt: TGCAGTGCTAGGACCCTAGATTTAGATGGCTACACCTTC

abundance: .
d_gene: TRBD1
v_gene: TRBV7-9
j_gene: TRBJ1-5
CDR3aa: CAVQGSTGGNQPQHF
CDR3nt: TGTGCCGTACAGGGGTCAACTGGGGGCAATCAGCCCCAGCATTTT

abundance: .
d_gene: TRBD2
v_gene: TRBV20-1
j_gene: TRBJ2-7
CDR3aa: CSASGLAGVYEQYF
CDR3nt: TGCAGTGCTAGCGGACTAGCGGGAGTCTACGAGCAGTACTTC

abundance: .
d_gene: .
v_gene: TRBV6-2/TRBV6-3
j_gene: TRBJ2-3
CDR3aa: CASMGGRAGTDTQYF
CDR3nt: TGTGCCAGCATGGGGGGACGAGCAGGCACAGATACGCAGTATTTT

abundance: .
d_gene: .
v_gene: TRBV7-2
j_gene: TRBJ2-6
CDR3aa: CASSSTGLVSGANVLTF
CDR3nt: TGTGCCAGCAGCTCCACGGGCTTAGTTTCTGGGGCCAACGTCCTGACTTTC

abundance: medium-sized
d_gene: .
v_gene: TRBV6-1
j_gene: TRBJ1-1
CDR3aa: CASSWVQDTEAFF
CDR3nt: TGTGCCAGCAGCTGGGTCCAGGACACTGAAGCTTTCTTT

abundance: .
d_gene: TRBD2
v_gene: TRBV7-2
j_gene: TRBJ2-5
CDR3aa: CASIQGTLAGGFQETQYF
CDR3nt: TGTGCCAGCATCCAGGGGACTCTAGCGGGGGGGTTCCAAGAGACCCAGTACTTC

abundance: many
d_gene: TRBD2
v_gene: TRBV20-1
j_gene: TRBJ2-7
CDR3aa: CSARRRGSSYEQYF
CDR3nt: TGCAGTGCTAGGAGGCGGGGGTCATCCTACGAGCAGTACTTC

abundance: medium-sized
d_gene: .
v_gene: TRBV27
j_gene: TRBJ1-1
CDR3aa: CASSLSGTGTEAFF
CDR3nt: TGTGCCAGCAGTTTATCCGGGACGGGCACTGAAGCTTTCTTT

abundance: medium-sized
d_gene: .
v_gene: TRBV6-1
j_gene: TRBJ2-3
CDR3aa: CASSDPGETQYF
CDR3nt: TGTGCCAGCAGTGACCCGGGAGAAACGCAGTATTTT

abundance: .
d_gene: TRBD2
v_gene: TRBV6-2/TRBV6-3
j_gene: TRBJ2-7
CDR3aa: CASSQLAGAYEQYF
CDR3nt: TGTGCCAGCAGTCAATTAGCGGGGGCCTACGAGCAGTACTTC

abundance: .
d_gene: .
v_gene: TRBV2
j_gene: TRBJ1-1
CDR3aa: CASSREENTEAFF
CDR3nt: TGTGCCAGCAGCAGAGAAGAGAACACTGAAGCTTTCTTT

abundance: many
d_gene: TRBD2
v_gene: TRBV7-3
j_gene: TRBJ2-1
CDR3aa: CASSPTSGGNNEQFF
CDR3nt: TGTGCCAGCAGCCCGACTAGCGGGGGGAACAATGAGCAGTTCTTC

abundance: .
d_gene: TRBD1
v_gene: TRBV5-1
j_gene: TRBJ1-3
CDR3aa: CASSLSGQGRANTIYF
CDR3nt: TGCGCCAGCAGCTTGTCGGGACAGGGGCGCGCGAACACCATATATTTT

abundance: medium-sized
d_gene: .
v_gene: TRBV30
j_gene: TRBJ1-2
CDR3aa: CAWRRGGRDYGYTF
CDR3nt: TGTGCCTGGAGGAGAGGGGGGCGCGACTATGGCTACACCTTC

abundance: many
d_gene: .
v_gene: TRBV27
j_gene: TRBJ1-4
CDR3aa: CASQRMGTSEKLFF
CDR3nt: TGTGCCAGCCAACGTATGGGGACCTCTGAAAAACTGTTTTTT

abundance: many
d_gene: .
v_gene: TRBV7-9
j_gene: TRBJ2-5
CDR3aa: CASSAGSLLGEETQYF
CDR3nt: TGTGCCAGCAGCGCAGGGTCACTATTGGGTGAAGAGACCCAGTACTTC

abundance: many
d_gene: .
v_gene: TRBV7-2
j_gene: TRBJ1-2
CDR3aa: CASSLVKIGGYTF
CDR3nt: TGTGCCAGCAGCTTAGTCAAAATAGGGGGCTACACCTTC

abundance: many
d_gene: .
v_gene: TRBV9
j_gene: TRBJ2-7
CDR3aa: CASSVSAGSSYEQYF
CDR3nt: TGTGCCAGCAGCGTATCGGCGGGGAGCTCCTACGAGCAGTACTTC

abundance: .
d_gene: .
v_gene: TRBV28
j_gene: TRBJ2-7
CDR3aa: CASGRAGEKSYEQYF
CDR3nt: TGTGCCAGCGGCCGTGCAGGGGAGAAATCCTACGAGCAGTACTTC

abundance: .
d_gene: TRBD1
v_gene: TRBV19
j_gene: TRBJ1-2
CDR3aa: CASTLQGALGPMSYGYTF
CDR3nt: TGTGCCAGTACGCTACAGGGGGCGCTCGGGCCCATGAGCTATGGCTACACCTTC

abundance: many
d_gene: .
v_gene: TRBV4-2
j_gene: TRBJ1-2
CDR3aa: CASSLQGSYGYTF
CDR3nt: TGTGCCAGCAGCCTACAGGGCTCTTATGGCTACACCTTC

abundance: many
d_gene: .
v_gene: TRBV12-5
j_gene: TRBJ1-2
CDR3aa: CASGLTTRGYTF
CDR3nt: TGTGCTAGTGGTTTGACGACAAGAGGCTACACCTTC

abundance: .
d_gene: .
v_gene: TRBV6-2/TRBV6-3
j_gene: TRBJ2-1
CDR3aa: CASRRETTYYNDHFF
CDR3nt: TGTGCCAGCAGGAGGGAGACGACGTACTACAATGATCATTTCTTC

abundance: many
d_gene: TRBD2
v_gene: TRBV29-1
j_gene: TRBJ2-3
CDR3aa: CSALRELSTDTQYF
CDR3nt: TGCAGCGCCCTGCGGGAGTTAAGCACAGATACGCAGTATTTT

abundance: medium-sized
d_gene: .
v_gene: TRBV5-1
j_gene: TRBJ1-2
CDR3aa: CASSRDNYGYTF
CDR3nt: TGCGCCAGCAGCCGGGACAACTATGGCTACACCTTC

abundance: medium-sized
d_gene: .
v_gene: TRBV11-2
j_gene: TRBJ1-3
CDR3aa: CASSLPDSGRAYF
CDR3nt: TGTGCCAGCAGCTTACCAGACTCGGGCCGGGCATATTTT

abundance: .
d_gene: TRBD1
v_gene: TRBV7-6
j_gene: TRBJ1-5
CDR3aa: CASSWGRGPNQPQNF
CDR3nt: TGTGCCAGCAGCTGGGGCAGGGGGCCGAATCAGCCCCAGAATTTT

abundance: many
d_gene: .
v_gene: TRBV5-1
j_gene: TRBJ2-1
CDR3aa: CASSRGTERNNEQFF
CDR3nt: TGCGCCAGCAGCCGCGGGACAGAAAGGAACAATGAGCAGTTCTTC

abundance: .
d_gene: .
v_gene: TRBV7-9
j_gene: TRBJ1-5
CDR3aa: CASSPFDRGSRKPQHF
CDR3nt: TGTGCCAGCAGCCCCTTCGACCGGGGGTCGAGGAAGCCCCAGCATTTT

abundance: once
d_gene: .
v_gene: TRBV7-8
j_gene: TRBJ2-6
CDR3aa: CASSLVAVQGSGANVLTF
CDR3nt: TGTGCCAGCAGCTTAGTGGCAGTGCAGGGATCTGGGGCCAACGTCCTGACTTTC

abundance: many
d_gene: .
v_gene: TRBV7-2
j_gene: TRBJ2-1
CDR3aa: CASSVSSSSYNEQFF
CDR3nt: TGTGCCAGCAGCGTCAGCTCGAGCTCCTACAATGAGCAGTTCTTC